The present T cell receptor beta chain was sequenced within a study of blood T cell repertoires in COVID-19. About the study: Samples of COVID-19 (acute and convalescent) were obtained from the United States, Italy and Spain. From T cells, B-cell-depleted T cells, or PBMCs came the material, which was cDNA or gDNA.

Per the original methods: Amplified reference gene primers provided the basis for estimating nucleated cell counts. The table came from immunoSEQ multiplex PCR; TCRdb's copy has only in-frame clones and leaves some out. V and J calls plus clone size are reproduced from that table; the DNA served to infer D and trimming. The data hold about 180,000 clones, with less than 90% observed a single time. Losses at the gene ends were 5 bases for V and 4 bases for J; bases not matched to a gene: 4. The CDR3 loop spans 15 amino acids. Germline V gene data show CDR1 as SGHTA and CDR2 as FQGNSA. The source of this sequence is a man younger than 35 with active or convalescent COVID-19. Sequencing input: peripheral blood. The V gene is TRBV7-2, the J gene TRBJ2-3, with 12 bases that match TRBD2. CDR3 bases: TGTGCCAGCAGCACGGGACTAGCGGGTCCAGATACGCAGTATTTT. The encoded protein is CASSTGLAGPDTQYF.